A single TCR beta chain is shown here with its context. The antigen remains unidentified. Via CD45RO/CCR7/CD25/CD127/CD95/CD27, cells of the CD4+ naive, central memory, regulatory and stem cell-like memory subsets were sorted. The CDR3 runs 14 residues. CDR1 is ENHRY and CDR2 is SYGVKD in the germline V gene. V lost 7 bases and J lost 7, with 17 bases in between. The sample belongs to a study of beta chain features in type 1 diabetes. The sequenced template was cDNA made from the entire isolated RNA. Profiling relied on immunoSEQ multiplex PCR, and the TCRdb table lists in-frame clones only, not all of them. The sample consists of fewer than 150,000 clones, 6.9% of them appearing once. Findings and caveats of the study: VDJ junctions sequenced from type 1 diabetes patients showed fewer insertions and more deletions. Cells with high TCR expression could be over-represented when cDNA is sequenced.

This TCR derives from a woman in her thirties in good health. Material for sequencing was central memory CD4+ T cells from blood. V is TRBV10-3 and J is TRBJ2-1; D not certain. Here the CDR3 reads CAITVDLGRNEQFF. The CDR3 DNA follows: TGTGCCATCACCGTCGACCTAGGCCGGAATGAGCAGTTCTTC.